A single sample is the source of the 8 T cell receptor beta chains below, sequenced in a study of T cell clones after liver transplantation. TCRdb keeps only in-frame clones here, not all; method: immunoSEQ multiplex PCR. The sample lists roughly 100,000 clones; about 88% were seen once. The sequencing used CD4+ T cells from blood, collected approximately 43 months after liver transplant. These receptors originate from a human patient who received a liver transplant. The graft donor may be the source of some T cells.

This chain links TRBV5-6 with TRBJ2-1; D possibly corresponds to TRBD1 (5 bases). The V gene's germline CDR1 is SGHDT and CDR2 YYEEEE. Trimming left V 5 bases short and J 5 bases short, with 20 bases between. There are 16 residues in the CDR3. CDR3 sequence: CASSSTGRRENNEQFF. CDR3 nucleotide sequence: TGTGCCAGCAGTTCCACAGGCAGAAGAGAGAACAATGAGCAGTTCTTC.

This sequence joins TRBV28 and TRBJ2-7; D may be TRBD2 (5 bases). Germline V gives CDR1 MDHEN, CDR2 SYDVKM. Trimming stripped 4 bases from V and 0 bases from J, with 10 bases between. This CDR3 contains 14 residues. CDR3 DNA sequence: TGTGCCAGCAGTTCCCCGGGGAGCTCCTACGAGCAGTACTTC. Translated, it gives CASSSPGSSYEQYF.

The rearrangement uses TRBV28 and TRBJ2-1, with a possible D match to TRBD2 (5 bases). CDR1 is MDHEN and CDR2 is SYDVKM in the germline V gene. V was trimmed by 7 bases and J by 5 bases, leaving 12 bases between them. The length of the CDR3 is 13 residues. The CDR3 DNA is TGTGCCAGCAACGAGGCGGGCAACAATGAGCAGTTCTTC. Translating it yields CASNEAGNNEQFF.

The table lists this clone with a few counts. The chain combines TRBV6-6 with TRBJ1-6, with TRBD1 matching over 12 bases. Germline lookup yields CDR1 MNHNY and CDR2 SVGAGI (reference sequence). The CDR3 covers 16 residues. The J segment lost 7 bases and the V segment lost 6 bases, leaving 7 bases of the junction unmatched. This CDR3 is CASRPGQGARNSPLHF. Here the CDR3 DNA reads TGTGCCAGCAGACCGGGACAGGGGGCCAGAAATTCACCCCTCCACTTT.

This chain uses TRBV18 with TRBJ2-1; D is ambiguous. Germline values: CDR1 KGHSH, CDR2 LQKENI. The CDR3 is made up of 13 amino acids. Trimming removed 3 bases from V and 8 bases from J, with 11 bases in between. CDR3 DNA: TGTGCCAGCTCACCCCTCTCTGCGGATGAGCAGTTCTTC. Its translation is CASSPLSADEQFF.

CDR3 in amino acids: CASRDQRGLYF. CDR3 nucleotides: TGTGCCAGCAGGGACCAGCGGGGTCTCTACTTC. The chain uses TRBV2 and TRBJ2-7; TRBD2 agrees at 7 bases. The CDR3 spans 11 residues. The trim removed 6 bases at V and 13 bases at J, leaving 9 bases unmatched. Germline loops: CDR1 SNHLY, CDR2 FYNNEI.

The chain carries TRBV2 and TRBJ2-7; no firm D call. V dropped 5 bases and J dropped 3 bases, with 11 bases sitting between them. This CDR3 has 13 amino acids. Germline CDR1 is SNHLY and CDR2 is FYNNEI. The chain's CDR3 is CASSPSRNYEQYF. In DNA form, the CDR3 reads TGTGCCAGCAGTCCCTCTCGAAACTACGAGCAGTACTTC. Together with reference TRBV2 and TRBJ2-7, the CDR3 gives the full variable domain: EPEVTQTPSHQVTQMGQEVILRCVPISNHLYFYWYRQILGQKVEFLVSFYNNEISEKSEIFDDQFSVERPDGSNFTLKIRSTKLEDSAMYFCASSPSRNYEQYFGPGTRLTVT.

The CDR3 sequence: CASSLAGGHRGETQYF. CDR3 coding DNA: TGCGCCAGCAGCTTGGCCGGAGGACACAGAGGAGAGACCCAGTACTTC. V gene TRBV5-1 combines with J gene TRBJ2-5, with D perhaps TRBD1 or TRBD2 (5 bases each). The V gene lost 0 bases and the J gene lost 4 bases, with 16 bases spanning the gap. Germline V gives CDR1 SGHRS, CDR2 YFSETQ. CDR3 length equals 16 residues.